These 30 T cell receptor beta chains share one sample of origin, sequenced in a study of vaccination and CD4 T cells after COVID-19. The treatment is: approximately 11-day PBMC culture with coronavirus spike peptide pools or control peptides (ViraFEST assay). Cultured CD4+ T-cell DNA underwent Oncomine TCR Beta short-read sequencing. TCRdb reprocessed the PCR reads with MiXCR, giving one entry per CDR3 protein. The sample carries approximately 16,000 distinct CDR3 sequences, around 70% recorded once. These receptors lack a known antigen. The specimen sequenced was CD4+ T cells from blood, cultured in vitro. Receptors originate from a human donor who had recovered from COVID-19.

V gene TRBV28 combines with J gene TRBJ1-5; D perhaps matches TRBD1 (6 bases). The germline V gene has CDR1 MDHEN and CDR2 SYDVKM. The CDR3 loop spans 15 amino acids. V was shortened by 10 bases and J by 4 bases, with 20 bases between the two germline ends. The CDR3, as DNA: TGTGCCAACTCGAAGGGGGGAGGTAGGAATCAGCCCCAGCATTTT. This gives the protein CANSKGGGRNQPQHF. Variable domain in full (rest from reference TRBV28 and TRBJ1-5): DVKVTQSSRYLVKRTGEKVFLECVQDMDHENMFWYRQDPGLGLRLIYFSYDVKMKEKGDIPEGYSVSREKKERFSLILESASTNQTSMYLCANSKGGGRNQPQHFGDGTRLSIL.

V is TRBV7-2 and J is TRBJ2-7; tentatively, D is TRBD1 (5 bases). The CDR3 spans 16 residues. Germline lookup yields CDR1 SGHTA and CDR2 FQGNSA. The V end was cut by 1 base, the J end by 2 bases, with 15 bases between. The CDR3 loop reads CASSLVSAGIPYEQYF. DNA of the CDR3: TGTGCCAGCAGCTTAGTGTCGGCAGGGATCCCCTACGAGCAGTACTTC.

This clonotype was picked up a small number of times. The chain carries TRBV6-1 and TRBJ1-5; D is uncertain. Germline CDR1 is MNHNS and CDR2 is SASEGT. Trimming took 7 bases from V and 6 from J, leaving 4 bases between them. CDR3 length: 10 amino acids. CDR3 coding DNA: TGTGCCAGCAATTTTCAGCCCCAGCATTTT. It is translated as CASNFQPQHF.

This chain connects TRBV7-6 to TRBJ2-7; D gene uncertain. The length of the CDR3 is 14 residues. The germline V gene has CDR1 SGHVS and CDR2 FNYEAQ. Trimming shortened V by 4 bases and J by 3 bases, and 13 bases separated the two germline ends. Here the CDR3 DNA reads TGTGCCAGCAGCTCCCTAGGACGAGGCTACGAGCAGTACTTC. Translated: CASSSLGRGYEQYF.

The chain has TRBV20-1 and TRBJ1-5, with 8 bases aligning to TRBD1. The CDR3 sequence is 14 residues long. Germline-derived CDR1 and CDR2 are DFQATT and SNEGSKA (reference sequence). The V gene end was trimmed by 6 bases and the J gene end by 6 bases; junction bases not matched to a gene: 10. CDR3 residues: CSASGTGAGQPQHF. DNA for the CDR3: TGCAGTGCGTCGGGGACAGGTGCGGGTCAGCCCCAGCATTTT.

This clonotype was detected once. The chain's CDR3 is CASSELNTDYGYTF. CDR3 nucleotides: TGTGCCAGCAGTGAGCTGAATACGGATTATGGCTACACCTTC. The chain links TRBV28 to TRBJ1-2, with D hard to call. The length of the CDR3 is 14 residues. Trimming shortened V by 5 bases and J by 5 bases, and 15 bases separated the two germline ends. CDR1 and CDR2 from the germline V gene are MDHEN and SYDVKM.

The chain recombines TRBV15 with TRBJ1-6; possibly TRBD1 for D (6 bases). Germline-derived CDR1 and CDR2 are LNHNV and YYDKDF (reference sequence). CDR3 length equals 17 residues. The V end was cut by 5 bases, the J end by 1 base, with 15 bases between. This chain's CDR3 is CATSGNREWSYNSPLHF. For the CDR3, the DNA is TGTGCCACCAGCGGGAACAGGGAATGGTCCTATAATTCACCCCTCCACTTT.

The rearrangement uses TRBV20-1 and TRBJ1-5, with TRBD1 matching over 8 bases. V lost 3 bases, J lost 4 bases, and 5 bases stayed unmatched. The CDR3 length is 14 residues. The V gene's germline CDR1 is DFQATT and CDR2 SNEGSKA (reference sequence). CDR3 sequence reads: CSASQGAMNQPQHF. The CDR3 nucleotides are TGCAGTGCTAGCCAGGGGGCTATGAATCAGCCCCAGCATTTT.

The chain uses TRBV6-1 and TRBJ1-5; 9 bases align to TRBD1. The trim removed 8 bases at V and 6 bases at J, leaving 17 bases unmatched. CDR3 length equals 17 residues. Germline V gene data show CDR1 as MNHNS and CDR2 as SASEGT. The CDR3 region has the DNA TGTGCCAGCGGGTCGGGACAGGGATGGGGGGAAAGTCAGCCCCAGCATTTT. Translation: CASGSGQGWGESQPQHF.

This clonotype was detected only a few times. The chain combines TRBV2 with TRBJ1-5; D unclear. CDR1 is SNHLY, CDR2 FYNNEI, per germline. This CDR3 spans 14 amino acids. V was clipped by 5 bases and J by 7 bases, with 15 bases between them. As DNA, the CDR3 is TGTGCCAGCAGTCGTTCCCAAAATCAGCAGCCCCAGCATTTT. Its translation: CASSRSQNQQPQHF.

Worth noting for this clonotype: The junction departs from germline at one end; a sequencing error may be responsible. This sequence joins TRBV28 and TRBJ2-3, with D possibly matching TRBD2 (5 bases). This CDR3 has 14 residues. Germline V gene data show CDR1 as MDHEN and CDR2 as SYDVKM. In DNA, the CDR3 is TGTGCCAGCACTCCGGTAGGGAGCAAAGATACGCAGTATTTT. Its translation: CASTPVGSKDTQYF.

The J gene is TRBJ1-6, the V gene TRBV28; D not certain. Germline V gives CDR1 MDHEN, CDR2 SYDVKM. The CDR3 has 12 residues. The V end was cut by 3 bases, the J end by 7 bases, with 4 bases between. In DNA form, the CDR3 reads TGTGCCAGCAGTTTGGCGAATTCACCCCTCCACTTT. Translating it yields CASSLANSPLHF.

The V call is TRBV15, the J call TRBJ1-5, with D possibly matching TRBD1 (6 bases). The CDR3 consists of 13 residues. CDR1 and CDR2 from the germline V gene are LNHNV and YYDKDF (reference sequence). V was clipped by 1 base and J by 8 bases, with 9 bases between them. The CDR3 here is CATSRGTEKPQHF. The CDR3 nucleotides read TGTGCCACCAGCAGAGGGACAGAAAAGCCCCAGCATTTT.

CDR3 protein: CASRQNQGYNSPLHF. The CDR3 DNA reads as TGTGCCAGCAGGCAGAATCAGGGATATAATTCACCCCTCCACTTT. This chain connects TRBV25-1 to TRBJ1-6, with a weak D call TRBD1 (5 bases). From germline, CDR1 is MGHDK and CDR2 SYGVNS. The CDR3 extends over 15 amino acids. With 6 bases removed from V and 4 bases from J, the gap between germline ends came to 13 bases.

The V gene is TRBV6-2 or TRBV6-3, the J gene TRBJ1-4; weak D call: TRBD1 (6 bases). CDR1 is MNHEY and CDR2 is SVGEGT in the germline V gene. Trimming left V 6 bases short and J 4 bases short, with 12 bases between. The CDR3 loop spans 14 amino acids. The CDR3 region is CASSEPGHNEKLFF. The CDR3 DNA follows: TGTGCCAGCAGCGAGCCGGGACATAATGAAAAACTGTTTTTT.

This sequence joins TRBV5-4 and TRBJ2-7; D not certain. Germline assignment: CDR1 SGHNT and CDR2 YYREEE (reference sequence). Between the trimmed V and J ends, which lost 2 bases and 3 bases, there was a span of 9 bases. The CDR3 sequence is 13 residues long. The chain's CDR3 is CASSLQPNYEQYF. The CDR3 DNA sequence: TGTGCCAGCAGCTTACAGCCTAACTACGAGCAGTACTTC.

The chain uses TRBV28 and TRBJ2-4; 7 bases agree with TRBD1. CDR1 and CDR2 from the germline V gene are MDHEN and SYDVKM. The CDR3 covers 14 residues. With 5 bases clipped from V and 0 bases from J, the junction kept 1 base outside the gene matches. This chain's CDR3 is CASSPGGAKNIQYF. The DNA of the CDR3 is TGTGCCAGCAGTCCAGGGGGAGCCAAAAACATTCAGTACTTC.

This chain links TRBV10-3 with TRBJ1-6; 9 nucleotides agree with TRBD1. Trimming at V came to 5 bases and at J to 6 bases, leaving 2 bases not matched to a gene. The CDR3 sequence is 14 residues long. CDR1 and CDR2 from the germline V gene are ENHRY and SYGVKD. In nucleotides, the CDR3 is TGTGCCATCAGTACGGGACAGGGTAATTCACCCCTCCACTTT. Protein: CAISTGQGNSPLHF.

In its sample, this clonotype was seen a few times. This chain joins TRBV21-1 and TRBJ1-5. TRBV21-1 is listed as a pseudogene. This CDR3 region has 18 residues. CDR3 nucleotides: TGTGCCAGCAGCAAAAGGGGCCCGACAGTTAATAGCAATCAGCCCCAGCATTTT. Translation: CASSKRGPTVNSNQPQHF.

The genes are TRBV4-2 and TRBJ2-7; a possible D gene is TRBD2 (7 bases). This CDR3 region has 16 residues. The germline CDR1 and CDR2 sequences are LGHNA and YNFKEQ. V shed 4 bases and J shed 0 bases, with 16 bases lying between them. The CDR3 DNA is TGTGCCAGCAGCCCGGGGGGCGGGTCTAGCTCCTACGAGCAGTACTTC. Protein: CASSPGGGSSSYEQYF.

This clonotype was counted only a few times. The V and J genes are TRBV20-1 and TRBJ2-2, with 8 bases matching TRBD1. J was trimmed by 5 bases and V by 6 bases; bases with no gene match: 14. From germline, CDR1 is DFQATT and CDR2 SNEGSKA (reference sequence). The CDR3 is 16 amino acids. The CDR3 sequence: CSAPKGLDRATGELFF. The CDR3 nucleotides read TGCAGTGCCCCGAAGGGGTTGGACAGGGCGACCGGGGAGCTGTTTTTT.

This chain connects TRBV29-1 to TRBJ2-7, with TRBD2 matching over 14 bases. This CDR3 comprises 16 residues. Trimming took 3 bases from V and 5 from J; bases not matched to a gene: 9. The germline CDR1 and CDR2 sequences are SQVTM and ANQGSEA. The CDR3 region has the DNA TGCAGCGTTGAGGGACTAGCGGGAGAGGGTAGGGACGAGCAGTACTTC. Encoded protein: CSVEGLAGEGRDEQYF.

This clonotype has a handful of counts. The chain joins TRBV20-1 to TRBJ2-7, with D possibly TRBD2 on 6 matching bases. CDR1 is DFQATT and CDR2 is SNEGSKA in the germline V gene (reference sequence). Trimming removed 5 bases at V and 2 bases at J, with 19 bases between. The CDR3 length is 15 residues. In DNA form, the CDR3 reads TGCAGTGCTGAGGGAGCGACGGGACTGACCTACGAGCAGTACTTC. Residues: CSAEGATGLTYEQYF.

This sequence joins TRBV24-1 and TRBJ2-5; 13 bases agree with TRBD2. Trimming at V came to 3 bases and at J to 5 bases, leaving 8 bases not matched to a gene. The CDR3 has 17 residues. Germline lookup yields CDR1 KGHDR and CDR2 SFDVKD. Here the CDR3 DNA reads TGTGCCACCAGTGATGGTCGACTAGCGGGAGGTAGGGAGACCCAGTACTTC. Translation gives CATSDGRLAGGRETQYF.

The rearrangement joins TRBV12-3 or TRBV12-4 to TRBJ2-1; TRBD1 matches 9 bases. The CDR3 loop spans 15 amino acids. V shed 6 bases, J shed 4 bases, and the junction held 7 bases outside the gene matches. CDR3 loop: CASSVQGALYNEQFF. The DNA of the CDR3 is TGTGCCAGCAGCGTACAGGGGGCGCTTTACAATGAGCAGTTCTTC.

The table lists this clonotype with a few counts. This chain links TRBV6-2 or TRBV6-3 with TRBJ2-7, with 7 bases that match TRBD2. CDR1 is MNHEY and CDR2 is SVGEGT in the germline V gene. Trimming took 7 bases from V and 2 from J; bases not matched to a gene: 8. The CDR3 has 14 amino acids. The CDR3 loop reads CASTTGRETYEQYF. CDR3 in DNA: TGTGCCAGCACCACCGGGCGGGAGACCTACGAGCAGTACTTC.

The chain has TRBV28 and TRBJ1-1; D not certain. The CDR3 is 12 amino acids. The V gene lost 6 bases and the J gene lost 0 bases, with 5 bases spanning the gap. Per germline, CDR1 MDHEN and CDR2 SYDVKM. The CDR3 sequence: CASREMNTEAFF. The CDR3 DNA reads TGTGCCAGCAGAGAAATGAACACTGAAGCTTTCTTT.

The rearrangement uses TRBV28 and TRBJ1-1, with D uncertain. The CDR3 extends over 12 amino acids. V gave up 6 bases and J gave up 6 bases, with 11 bases separating them. Germline lookup yields CDR1 MDHEN and CDR2 SYDVKM. The CDR3 sequence: CASSSSWAEAFF. The CDR3 coding sequence is TGTGCCAGCAGCTCCTCGTGGGCTGAAGCTTTCTTT.

In the case of this clonotype: The likely explanation is a read error, given a far larger clone one base away. This chain joins TRBV7-9 and TRBJ2-5; D is unresolved. The V gene's germline CDR1 is SEHNR and CDR2 FQNEAQ (reference sequence). V was pared by 5 bases and J by 1 base, with 8 bases between. The CDR3 is 13 residues long. CDR3 protein: CASSTYSQETQYF. The CDR3 DNA follows: TGTGCCAGCAGCACTTACTCCCAAGAGACCCAGTACTTC.

The rearrangement links TRBV20-1 to TRBJ2-5, with a weak D call TRBD2 (6 bases). With 5 bases removed from V and 4 bases from J, the gap between germline ends came to 8 bases. Germline V gives CDR1 DFQATT, CDR2 SNEGSKA (reference sequence). The CDR3 consists of 11 residues. Written as DNA, the CDR3 is TGCAGTGCTGGAGGGAGAGAGACCCAGTACTTC. Its translation: CSAGGRETQYF.